This TCR beta chain was sequenced in a study of glioma-infiltrating T cells. Using RNA template, CDR3s of TCR alpha and beta were amplified with iRepertoire arm-PCR. TCRdb ran MiXCR on the multiplex PCR reads and lists one entry per CDR3 protein. The sample lists under 150,000 distinct CDR3 sequences, more than 20% occurring once. Study-level points and caveats: Tissue-blood divergence was below expectation in non-neoplastic patients, above in gliomas. Only very few CDR3 sequences appeared in both tissue and blood.

Germline CDR1 is LGHNA and CDR2 is YNFKEQ. Trimming removed 1 base at V and 5 bases at J, with 14 bases between. The CDR3 is made up of 15 amino acids. This clonotype was counted only a few times. The target antigen is unknown. The sample consisted of glioma tissue, nonneoplastic brain tissue, or PBMCs (not recorded which). This chain uses TRBV4-2 with TRBJ2-5, with D unclear. The sequence derives from a human donor with low-grade glioma or glioblastoma, undergoing nonglioma brain surgery, or in good health (not recorded which). CDR3 DNA sequence: TGTGCCAGCAGCCAAGGCCCCGACCAGAAGGAGACCCAGTACTTC. Residues: CASSQGPDQKETQYF.